The 16 T cell receptor beta chains reported below all come from one sample, sequenced in a study of cytomegalovirus exposure and HLA in healthy donors. The study ran its PCR with 60 Vbeta and 13 Jbeta primers. Only in-frame clones appear in the TCRdb table, and some are missing; sequencing was by immunoSEQ multiplex PCR. The sample yields around 65,000 clones, 78% seen once. Sequencing was carried out using PBMCs. The source is a girl aged 5 to 17 in good health and CMV-seropositive.

This clone has only a few counts. The chain carries TRBV19 and TRBJ1-5, with 12 bases fitting TRBD1. Germline V gene lookup returns CDR1 LNHDA and CDR2 SQIVND (reference sequence). CDR3 length: 13 amino acids. J gave up 16 bases and V 6 bases, and 10 bases lay outside the gene matches. The CDR3 region is CASSPGTGGWEHF. DNA for the CDR3: TGTGCCAGTAGCCCCGGGACAGGGGGCTGGGAACATTTT.

V and J are TRBV10-3 and TRBJ2-5; TRBD2 agrees at 9 bases. J was trimmed by 4 bases and V by 7 bases; bases with no gene match: 22. The CDR3 contains 19 residues. Germline CDR1 ENHRY, CDR2 SYGVKD. The CDR3 DNA reads TGTGCCATCAAAAGCGGAGTAGCGGGGGCCACCCCGCGGGCAGAGACCCAGTACTTC. This encodes CAIKSGVAGATPRAETQYF.

The chain carries TRBV6-1 and TRBJ1-2, with a tentative D call TRBD1 (5 bases). The CDR3 has 15 residues. Germline CDR1 is MNHNS and CDR2 is SASEGT. Trimming stripped 10 bases from V and 2 bases from J, with 20 bases between. CDR3 bases: TGTGCCACCTTTCTAGGGGCACCCCAAAACTATGGCTACACCTTC. Translating it yields CATFLGAPQNYGYTF.

This clone was detected only a few times. J is TRBJ2-7 and V is TRBV6-1, with D perhaps matching TRBD2 (6 bases). The CDR3 sequence is 15 residues long. With 7 bases removed from V and 0 bases from J, the gap between germline ends came to 16 bases. Looked up from germline, CDR1 is MNHNS and CDR2 is SASEGT. CDR3 nucleotides: TGTGCCAGCAAAGACGGGACTCGGAGCTCCTACGAGCAGTACTTC. Residues: CASKDGTRSSYEQYF.

This clone was detected a few times. CDR3 sequence reads: CASSLLGRAFF. CDR3 sequence (DNA): TGTGCCAGCAGCTTGTTAGGGAGAGCTTTCTTT. V usage is TRBV5-6 and J usage is TRBJ1-1; D is uncertain. The CDR3 is 11 residues long. Looked up from germline, CDR1 is SGHDT and CDR2 is YYEEEE. Trimming removed 1 base at V and 10 bases at J, with 8 bases between. Using reference TRBV5-6 and TRBJ1-1 for the parts outside the CDR3, the full variable domain is DAGVTQSPTHLIKTRGQQVTLRCSPKSGHDTVSWYQQALGQGPQFIFQYYEEEERQRGNFPDRFSGHQFPNYSSELNVNALLLGDSALYLCASSLLGRAFFGQGTRLTVV.

The chain carries TRBV28 and TRBJ1-5; TRBD1 aligns across 10 bases. The ends lost 6 bases at V and 7 bases at J; junction bases unmatched: 9. The CDR3 spans 15 residues. The germline gives CDR1 MDHEN, CDR2 SYDVKM. DNA for the CDR3: TGTGCCAGCAGGATGACAGGGGGCCGCGGCCAGCCCCAGCATTTT. Residues: CASRMTGGRGQPQHF. The whole variable domain, filled in from reference TRBV28 and TRBJ1-5, reads DVKVTQSSRYLVKRTGEKVFLECVQDMDHENMFWYRQDPGLGLRLIYFSYDVKMKEKGDIPEGYSVSREKKERFSLILESASTNQTSMYLCASRMTGGRGQPQHFGDGTRLSIL.

This chain links TRBV19 with TRBJ1-3; D gene uncertain. The CDR3 extends over 14 amino acids. V lost 6 bases, J lost 0 bases, and 9 bases lay in between. Germline CDR1 and CDR2: LNHDA and SQIVND (reference sequence). CDR3 loop: CASSPGRSGNTIYF. CDR3 nucleotide sequence: TGTGCCAGTAGCCCAGGTCGCTCTGGAAACACCATATATTTT.

The chain's CDR3 is CASSPRVYNTGELFF. CDR3 DNA sequence: TGTGCCAGCAGCCCCCGGGTCTATAACACCGGGGAGCTGTTTTTT. The chain is built from TRBV28 and TRBJ2-2, with unresolved D. The CDR3 spans 15 residues. The germline gives CDR1 MDHEN, CDR2 SYDVKM. V dropped 6 bases and J dropped 2 bases, with 13 bases sitting between them. Filled out from reference TRBV28 and TRBJ2-2, the complete variable domain reads DVKVTQSSRYLVKRTGEKVFLECVQDMDHENMFWYRQDPGLGLRLIYFSYDVKMKEKGDIPEGYSVSREKKERFSLILESASTNQTSMYLCASSPRVYNTGELFFGEGSRLTVL.

The V and J genes are TRBV10-1 and TRBJ1-1, with TRBD1 matching over 8 bases. The germline V gene has CDR1 WNHNN and CDR2 SYGVQD (reference sequence). The trim removed 2 bases at V and 6 bases at J, leaving 2 bases unmatched. The CDR3 has 13 residues. CDR3 DNA sequence: TGCGCCAGCAGTGAGAGGACAGGGTCTGAAGCTTTCTTT. This gives the protein CASSERTGSEAFF.

Of note for this clone: One end of the junction is discordant with germline, which a read error may explain. The chain employs TRBV7-9 and TRBJ1-2; TRBD1 agrees at 8 bases. The germline CDR1 and CDR2 sequences are SEHNR and FQNEAQ (reference sequence). The CDR3 is made up of 15 amino acids. Here the CDR3 DNA reads TGTGCCAGCATCCCCTCGGACAGGGTGGGCTATGGCTGCACCTTC. This sequence encodes CASIPSDRVGYGCTF.

The chain joins TRBV6-5 to TRBJ1-2; D call uncertain. The CDR3 has 13 amino acids. Looked up from germline, CDR1 is MNHEY and CDR2 is SVGAGI. Between the trimmed V and J ends, which lost 5 bases and 4 bases, there was a span of 11 bases. The CDR3, as DNA: TGTGCCAGCAGTCAACCGGGATTCTATGGCTACACCTTC. This translates into CASSQPGFYGYTF.

This rearrangement joins TRBV7-8 to TRBJ1-2; D gene ambiguous. This CDR3 has 15 residues. Trimming removed 0 bases from V and 4 bases from J, with 12 bases in between. Per germline, CDR1 SGHVS and CDR2 FQNEAQ. CDR3 residues: CASSLARGVIYGYTF. The CDR3 coding sequence is TGTGCCAGCAGCTTAGCTCGGGGAGTCATCTATGGCTACACCTTC.

The chain combines TRBV5-4 with TRBJ2-4, with 8 bases aligning to TRBD1. CDR1 and CDR2 from the germline V gene are SGHNT and YYREEE (reference sequence). After removal of 4 bases from V and 4 bases from J, the junction contained 4 bases not matched to a gene. The CDR3 loop spans 14 amino acids. The CDR3 DNA reads TGTGCCAGCAGCGAGGGACAGGTTAAAAACATTCAGTACTTC. Its protein is CASSEGQVKNIQYF.

There are a few counts of this clone. J is TRBJ1-1 and V is TRBV6-5; D is possibly TRBD1 (5 bases). The ends were cut back, 6 bases at V and 1 base at J, with 9 bases in the middle. Per germline, CDR1 MNHEY and CDR2 SVGAGI. This CDR3 contains 13 residues. CDR3 protein: CASRRQRNTEAFF. In DNA, the CDR3 is TGTGCCAGCAGACGACAGAGGAACACTGAAGCTTTCTTT.

This clone was seen a single time. The chain joins TRBV28 to TRBJ2-1, with TRBD1 identical over 8 bases. The CDR3 runs 15 residues. In germline, CDR1 is MDHEN, CDR2 SYDVKM. V lost 7 bases to trimming and J lost 2 bases; unmatched junction nucleotides: 7. The DNA for the CDR3 is TGTGCCAGCACCAGGGGGCTCAGAACCTACAATGAGCAGTTCTTC. Its translation: CASTRGLRTYNEQFF.

This clone showed up just a few times. The CDR3 region is CASSYRTGEAFF. CDR3 DNA: TGTGCCAGCAGTTACCGGACAGGGGAAGCTTTCTTT. The chain recombines TRBV6-5 with TRBJ1-1; 8 nucleotides match TRBD1. CDR3 length equals 12 residues. J was trimmed by 8 bases and V by 2 bases; bases with no gene match: 1. The V gene's germline CDR1 is MNHEY and CDR2 SVGAGI.